The 20 T cell receptor beta chains below were found in one sample sequenced in a study of blood T cell repertoires in COVID-19. Sequencing was performed with immunoSEQ multiplex PCR; in TCRdb, only in-frame clones are kept and a portion is missing. The data show more than 150,000 clones, around four fifths seen once. Specimen: peripheral blood. Receptors were obtained from a woman in her 30s with acute or convalescent COVID-19.

CDR3 nucleotides: TGTGCCAGCAGCCCCCTAGCGGGGGCGGGGAATGAGCAGTTCTTC. Its protein is CASSPLAGAGNEQFF. The chain couples TRBV3-1 (or the pseudogene TRBV3-2) to TRBJ2-1, with TRBD2 matching over 10 bases. The CDR3 is made up of 15 amino acids. V shed 4 bases and J 7 bases; nucleotides not matched to a gene: 7. From germline, CDR1 is LGHDT and CDR2 YNNKEL (reference sequence).

This clone was found a few times. The chain recombines TRBV9 with TRBJ2-3; 10 bases fit TRBD2. Germline V gene lookup returns CDR1 SGDLS and CDR2 YYNGEE. The J segment lost 5 bases and the V segment lost 3 bases, leaving 6 bases of the junction unmatched. There are 15 residues in the CDR3. CDR3 in amino acids: CASSEGLAIGDTQYF. The CDR3 DNA reads as TGTGCCAGCAGCGAGGGACTAGCGATCGGAGATACGCAGTATTTT.

This chain links TRBV27 with TRBJ2-7, with D perhaps TRBD1 (6 bases). Germline V gene lookup returns CDR1 MNHEY and CDR2 SMNVEV (reference sequence). The CDR3 has 17 amino acids. The V end was cut by 5 bases, the J end by 0 bases, with 20 bases between. The CDR3 nucleotides are TGTGCCAGCAGTCCCGCGGTATGGGGACACCTCTCCTACGAGCAGTACTTC. Protein: CASSPAVWGHLSYEQYF.

CDR3 protein: CASSTTPPSEEFF. CDR3 sequence (DNA): TGTGCCAGCAGCACCACCCCACCCTCAGAGGAGTTCTTC. This chain connects TRBV7-2 to TRBJ2-1; D remains ambiguous. Germline V gene sequence: CDR1 SGHTA, CDR2 FQGNSA. The CDR3 has 13 amino acids. V was trimmed by 5 bases and J by 14 bases, leaving 19 bases between them.

The chain joins TRBV9 to TRBJ1-6; maybe TRBD1 (6 bases). CDR3 length: 15 residues. The germline gives CDR1 SGDLS, CDR2 YYNGEE. Between the trimmed V and J ends, which lost 3 bases and 7 bases, there was a span of 14 bases. Here the CDR3 reads CASSAGDRTNSPLHF. The CDR3 nucleotides read TGTGCCAGCAGCGCCGGCGACAGGACCAATTCACCCCTCCACTTT.

The gene calls are TRBV19 and TRBJ1-1; TRBD1 might be the D (5 bases). V lost 4 bases and J 3 bases, leaving 15 bases between the germline ends. This CDR3 has 15 residues. The germline CDR1 and CDR2 sequences are LNHDA and SQIVND (reference sequence). DNA of the CDR3: TGTGCCAGTAGTAGCTCAGGGTCTCGGGACACTGAAGCTTTCTTT. This translates into CASSSSGSRDTEAFF.

This chain links TRBV15 with TRBJ1-2; 12 nucleotides line up with TRBD1. The CDR3 has 18 amino acids. Per the germline V gene, CDR1 is LNHNV and CDR2 is YYDKDF (reference sequence). The ends lost 1 base at V and 1 base at J; junction bases unmatched: 7. The CDR3 nucleotides are TGTGCCACCAGCAGAGCTTGGGACAGGGGGCCCATTAACTATGGCTACACCTTC. Its translation: CATSRAWDRGPINYGYTF.

The rearrangement uses TRBV7-2 and TRBJ1-1, with a weak D call TRBD1 (5 bases). CDR3 length equals 14 residues. V was trimmed by 5 bases and J by 1 base, leaving 11 bases between them. Germline CDR1 reads SGHTA; CDR2 reads FQGNSA. Here the CDR3 DNA reads TGTGCCAGCAGCCCGCAGACAGCGAACACTGAAGCTTTCTTT. Its protein is CASSPQTANTEAFF. Looking up the rest from reference TRBV7-2 and TRBJ1-1 gives the full variable domain: GAGVSQSPSNKVTEKGKDVELRCDPISGHTALYWYRQSLGQGLEFLIYFQGNSAPDKSGLPSDRFSAERTGGSVSTLTIQRTQQEDSAVYLCASSPQTANTEAFFGQGTRLTVV.

The chain joins TRBV19 to TRBJ1-1; D call uncertain. Trimming removed 6 bases at V and 10 bases at J, with 21 bases between. Germline CDR1 and CDR2: LNHDA and SQIVND (reference sequence). The CDR3 sequence is 14 residues long. CDR3 loop: CASRNMGQWRRAFF. The CDR3, as DNA: TGTGCCAGTAGGAATATGGGCCAGTGGCGCAGAGCTTTCTTT.

This rearrangement joins TRBV27 to TRBJ1-2; D unresolved. The germline V gene encodes CDR1 MNHEY and CDR2 SMNVEV (reference sequence). Trimming stripped 5 bases from V and 6 bases from J, with 13 bases between. The CDR3 is made up of 13 amino acids. The CDR3 region is CASSPEGGNGYTF. The CDR3 bases are TGTGCCAGCAGTCCCGAGGGTGGGAATGGCTACACCTTC.

The CDR3: CATSEGLAVGGETQYF. DNA for the CDR3: TGTGCCACGAGCGAGGGACTAGCGGTCGGGGGGGAGACCCAGTACTTC. The V gene is TRBV15, the J gene TRBJ2-5, with TRBD2 identical over 11 bases. Germline V gives CDR1 LNHNV, CDR2 YYDKDF (reference sequence). The V and J ends lost 9 bases and 5 bases, in that order; junction bases with no gene match: 14. The CDR3 is made up of 16 amino acids.

The chain combines TRBV14 with TRBJ2-1; a weak D match, TRBD2 (6 bases). There are 17 residues in the CDR3. In germline, CDR1 is SGHDN, CDR2 FVKESK. V lost 1 base, J lost 2 bases, and 15 bases lay in between. CDR3 sequence reads: CASSQGVSGWAYNEQFF. CDR3 sequence (DNA): TGTGCCAGCAGCCAAGGTGTGAGCGGGTGGGCCTACAATGAGCAGTTCTTC.

J is TRBJ1-6 and V is TRBV27; D ambiguous. With 1 base removed from V and 3 bases from J, the gap between germline ends came to 7 bases. Germline CDR1 reads MNHEY; CDR2 reads SMNVEV (reference sequence). This CDR3 contains 15 residues. The CDR3, as DNA: TGTGCCAGCAGTTTATTTCGGGACTATAATTCACCCCTCCACTTT. This gives the protein CASSLFRDYNSPLHF.

The chain carries TRBV6-6 and TRBJ1-2; D remains ambiguous. The CDR3 totals 14 residues. V shed 4 bases and J shed 7 bases, with 16 bases lying between them. Germline V gene lookup returns CDR1 MNHNY and CDR2 SVGAGI (reference sequence). DNA for the CDR3: TGTGCCAGCAGTTTGGACGGCCGGAGGAGTGGCTACACCTTC. Its translation is CASSLDGRRSGYTF.

This clone is a singleton in its sample. The chain is built from TRBV5-1 and TRBJ2-5; 10 bases agree with TRBD2. The germline V gene encodes CDR1 SGHRS and CDR2 YFSETQ. The V segment lost 2 bases and the J segment 4 bases; nucleotides outside the gene matches: 2. There are 14 residues in the CDR3. The DNA for the CDR3 is TGCGCCAGCAGCTTAAGACTAGCGGGAGAGACCCAGTACTTC. This encodes CASSLRLAGETQYF.

V is TRBV9 and J is TRBJ2-1; D may be TRBD2 (6 bases). CDR1 and CDR2 from the germline V gene are SGDLS and YYNGEE. The V end lost 4 bases, the J end lost 5 bases, and 19 bases lay between the germline ends. CDR3 length equals 16 residues. The chain's CDR3 is CASSWTGHGGNNEQFF. The DNA for the CDR3 is TGTGCCAGCAGCTGGACGGGGCACGGCGGGAACAATGAGCAGTTCTTC.

This sequence joins TRBV5-1 and TRBJ1-6; perhaps TRBD1 as D (5 bases). The V end was cut by 4 bases, the J end by 10 bases, with 15 bases between. CDR3 length: 14 residues. Per germline, CDR1 SGHRS and CDR2 YFSETQ. CDR3 sequence: CASSPWAGNSPLHF. The CDR3 DNA reads as TGCGCCAGCAGCCCCTGGGCAGGGAACTCACCCCTCCACTTT.

The genes are TRBV7-9 and TRBJ2-5, with 7 nucleotides matching TRBD1. The CDR3 runs to 16 residues. V dropped 5 bases and J dropped 1; count of bases not matched to a gene: 10. Germline V lookup: CDR1 SEHNR, CDR2 FQNEAQ (reference sequence). CDR3 bases: TGTGCCAGCAGCCACTTGGGGACAGAGAGCCAAGAGACCCAGTACTTC. Its protein product is CASSHLGTESQETQYF.

V gene TRBV27 combines with J gene TRBJ2-1, with 8 bases aligning to TRBD2. The J segment lost 7 bases and the V segment lost 8 bases, leaving 13 bases of the junction unmatched. This CDR3 region has 15 residues. Germline lookup yields CDR1 MNHEY and CDR2 SMNVEV (reference sequence). This CDR3 is CASVPSRLAGNEQFF. The DNA for the CDR3 is TGTGCCAGCGTACCTAGTCGGCTAGCGGGTAATGAGCAGTTCTTC.

J is TRBJ1-2 and V is TRBV4-2, with D possibly matching TRBD1 (5 bases). Germline lookup yields CDR1 LGHNA and CDR2 YNFKEQ. This CDR3 spans 10 amino acids. Trimming took off 8 bases at V and 8 bases at J, with 9 bases between the two ends. CDR3 loop: CASPPGGYTF. The CDR3, as DNA: TGTGCCAGCCCCCCAGGGGGCTACACCTTC.